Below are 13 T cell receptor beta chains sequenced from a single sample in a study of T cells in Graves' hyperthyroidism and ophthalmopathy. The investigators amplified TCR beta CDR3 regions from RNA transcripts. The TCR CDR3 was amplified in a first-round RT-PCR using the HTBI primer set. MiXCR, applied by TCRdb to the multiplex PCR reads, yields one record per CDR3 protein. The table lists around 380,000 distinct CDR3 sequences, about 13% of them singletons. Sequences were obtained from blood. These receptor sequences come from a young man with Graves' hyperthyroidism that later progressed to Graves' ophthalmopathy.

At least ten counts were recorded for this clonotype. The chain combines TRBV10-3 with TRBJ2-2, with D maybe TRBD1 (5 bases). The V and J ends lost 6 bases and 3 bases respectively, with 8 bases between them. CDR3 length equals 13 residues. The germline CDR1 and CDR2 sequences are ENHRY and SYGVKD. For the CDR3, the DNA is TGTGCCATCAGCGACAGTTACACCGGGGAGCTGTTTTTT. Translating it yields CAISDSYTGELFF.

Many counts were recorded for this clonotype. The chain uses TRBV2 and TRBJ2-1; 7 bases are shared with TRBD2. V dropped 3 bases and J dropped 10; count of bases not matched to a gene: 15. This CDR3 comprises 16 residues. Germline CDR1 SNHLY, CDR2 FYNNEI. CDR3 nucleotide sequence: TGTGCCAGCAGTGAGGGGAAGAGAGCGGGGAAGCAAGAGCAGTTCTTC. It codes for CASSEGKRAGKQEQFF.

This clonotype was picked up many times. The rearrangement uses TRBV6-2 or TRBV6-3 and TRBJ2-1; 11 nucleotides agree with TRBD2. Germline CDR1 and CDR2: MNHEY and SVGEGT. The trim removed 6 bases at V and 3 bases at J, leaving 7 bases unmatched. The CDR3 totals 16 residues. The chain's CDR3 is CASRPTLAGGYNEQFF. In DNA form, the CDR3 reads TGTGCCAGCAGACCTACTCTAGCGGGGGGCTACAATGAGCAGTTCTTC.

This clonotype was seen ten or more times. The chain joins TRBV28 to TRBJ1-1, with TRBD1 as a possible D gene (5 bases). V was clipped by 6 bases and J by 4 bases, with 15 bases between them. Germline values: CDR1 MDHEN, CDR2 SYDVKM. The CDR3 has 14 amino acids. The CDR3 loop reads CASRLVPGGTEAFF. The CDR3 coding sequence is TGTGCCAGCAGACTCGTCCCCGGGGGCACTGAAGCTTTCTTT. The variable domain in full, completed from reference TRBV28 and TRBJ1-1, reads DVKVTQSSRYLVKRTGEKVFLECVQDMDHENMFWYRQDPGLGLRLIYFSYDVKMKEKGDIPEGYSVSREKKERFSLILESASTNQTSMYLCASRLVPGGTEAFFGQGTRLTVV.

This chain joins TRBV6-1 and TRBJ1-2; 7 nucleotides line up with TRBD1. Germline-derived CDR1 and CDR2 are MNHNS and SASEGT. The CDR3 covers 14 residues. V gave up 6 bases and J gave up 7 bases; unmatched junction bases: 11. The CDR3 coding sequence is TGTGCCAGCAGCATATTAATGGACAGGACTGGCTACACCTTC. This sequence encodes CASSILMDRTGYTF.

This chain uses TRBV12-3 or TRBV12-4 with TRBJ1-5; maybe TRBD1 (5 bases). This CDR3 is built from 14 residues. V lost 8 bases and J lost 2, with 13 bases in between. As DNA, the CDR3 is TGTGCCAGCCGAGGTGGGGGTGGCAATCAGCCCCAGCATTTT. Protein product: CASRGGGGNQPQHF.

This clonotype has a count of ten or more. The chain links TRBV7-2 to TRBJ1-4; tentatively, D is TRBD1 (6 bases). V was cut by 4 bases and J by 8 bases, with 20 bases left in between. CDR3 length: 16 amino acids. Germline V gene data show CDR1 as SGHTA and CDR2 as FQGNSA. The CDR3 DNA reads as TGTGCCAGCAGCTCGGGACACCGGATCCCCTACGAAAAACTGTTTTTT. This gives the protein CASSSGHRIPYEKLFF.

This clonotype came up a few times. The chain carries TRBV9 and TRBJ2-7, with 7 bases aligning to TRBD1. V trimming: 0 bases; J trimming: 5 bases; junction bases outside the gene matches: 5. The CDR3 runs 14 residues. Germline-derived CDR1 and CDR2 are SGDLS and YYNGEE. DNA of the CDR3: TGTGCCAGCAGCGTAGGACAGGGTGTGGACGAGCAGTACTTC. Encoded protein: CASSVGQGVDEQYF.

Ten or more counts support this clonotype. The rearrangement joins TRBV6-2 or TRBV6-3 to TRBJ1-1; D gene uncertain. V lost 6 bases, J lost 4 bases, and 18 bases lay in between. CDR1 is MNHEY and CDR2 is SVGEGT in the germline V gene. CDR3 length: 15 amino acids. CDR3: CASSLEAPWGTEAFF. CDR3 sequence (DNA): TGTGCCAGCAGCCTCGAGGCCCCATGGGGCACTGAAGCTTTCTTT.

CDR3 residues: CASSPDLQGITGELFF. CDR3 in DNA: TGTGCCAGCAGCCCGGACCTGCAGGGCATCACCGGGGAGCTGTTTTTT. This chain links TRBV5-6 with TRBJ2-2, with TRBD1 as a possible D gene (5 bases). V gave up 4 bases and J gave up 4 bases, with 17 bases separating them. Germline assignment: CDR1 SGHDT and CDR2 YYEEEE. This CDR3 contains 16 residues.

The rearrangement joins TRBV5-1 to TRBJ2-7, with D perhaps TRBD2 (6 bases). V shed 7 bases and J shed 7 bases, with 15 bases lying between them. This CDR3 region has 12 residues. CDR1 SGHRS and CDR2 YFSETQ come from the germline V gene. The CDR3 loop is CASGAGRGEQYF. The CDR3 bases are TGCGCCAGCGGGGCCGGGCGGGGAGAGCAGTACTTC.

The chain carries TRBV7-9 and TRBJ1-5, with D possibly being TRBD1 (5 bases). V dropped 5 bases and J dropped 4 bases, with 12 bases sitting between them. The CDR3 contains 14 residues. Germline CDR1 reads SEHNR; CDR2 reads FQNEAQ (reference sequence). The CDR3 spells CASSAEGPNQPQHF. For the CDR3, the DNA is TGTGCCAGCAGCGCCGAGGGACCTAATCAGCCCCAGCATTTT.

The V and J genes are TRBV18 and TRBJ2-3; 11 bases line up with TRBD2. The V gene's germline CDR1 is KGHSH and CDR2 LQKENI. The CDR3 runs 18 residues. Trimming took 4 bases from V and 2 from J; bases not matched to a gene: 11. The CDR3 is CASSHLPTSGTNTDTQYF. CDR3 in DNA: TGTGCCAGCTCACACCTCCCGACTAGCGGGACAAACACAGATACGCAGTATTTT.